These T cell receptor beta chains were read from a single sample in a study of T-cell memory formation after mild COVID-19. One entry per CDR3 protein results from TCRdb running MiXCR on the 5' RACE reads. The sample shows roughly 200,000 distinct CDR3 sequences, approximately 20% of them seen only once. Sequenced input: PBMCs or a T cell subset sorted from them (not recorded which). These receptors originate from an adult woman who had mild COVID-19 (a few samples of this study predate the infection). Cell type and time point are not known. CDR3s include the opening cysteine and the closing phenylalanine or tryptophan. Fields, in order: clone size, J gene, V gene, CDR3 length, D gene, CDR3 DNA, CDR3 protein. A D gene is named only where the DNA matches it firmly. Clone sizes are given selectively: once, few, many, or a class where the clone is expanded.

>few|TRBJ2-5|TRBV7-9|18|TRBD2
TGTGCCAGCAGCTTATCTGTTGGTAGCGGGAAGTTCCAAGAGACCCAGTACTTC
CASSLSVGSGKFQETQYF
>few|TRBJ1-3|TRBV6-6|16|.
TGTGCCAGCAGTTACTTCAGGGGAGGATCAGGAAACACCATATATTTT
CASSYFRGGSGNTIYF
>few|TRBJ2-1|TRBV5-1|17|TRBD1
TGCGCCAGCAGCTCAGCACCTCCGGGACAGGGTGAGAATGAGCAGTTCTTC
CASSSAPPGQGENEQFF
>few|TRBJ1-2|TRBV11-2|16|.
TGTGCCAGCAGCCGAGGGGGGGGAAATGGGGACTATGGCTACACCTTC
CASSRGGGNGDYGYTF
>.|TRBJ1-1|TRBV3-1|14|.
TGTGCCAGCAGCCCAGGCGGGGGGAACACTGAAGCTTTCTTT
CASSPGGGNTEAFF
>few|TRBJ2-1|TRBV10-2|15|TRBD2
TGCGCCAGCAGGCTTAGCGGGAGGGCCTGGGATGAGCAGTTCTTC
CASRLSGRAWDEQFF
>.|TRBJ1-4|TRBV29-1|13|.
TGCAGCGTCCGGGGAGGGAGCAATGAAAAACTGTTTTTT
CSVRGGSNEKLFF
>.|TRBJ1-2|TRBV15|15|TRBD1
TGTGCCACCAGCTCCAGATACGGACAGGGACATGGCTACACCTTC
CATSSRYGQGHGYTF
>few|TRBJ2-1|TRBV23-1|14|.
TGCGCCAGCAGTGCTGCCGAGTCTCGTTATGAGCAGTTCTTC
CASSAAESRYEQFF
>.|TRBJ2-4|TRBV9|16|TRBD2
TGTGCCAGCAGCACCGGCTCCTCGGGGGGCAAAAACATTCAGTACTTC
CASSTGSSGGKNIQYF
>few|TRBJ1-2|TRBV7-9|13|.
TGTGCCAGCAGCTTTCGGGCAGGGAATGGCTACACCTTC
CASSFRAGNGYTF
>few|TRBJ2-3|TRBV15|13|TRBD1
TGTGCCACCCGGGACAGATACACAGATACGCAGTATTTT
CATRDRYTDTQYF
>.|TRBJ1-3|TRBV7-6|15|.
TGTGCCAGCAGTCTTACCGGGACACATGGAAACACCATATATTTT
CASSLTGTHGNTIYF
>.|TRBJ2-7|TRBV12-3/TRBV12-4|13|.
TGTGCCAGCAGTTTCAGACGTTCCTACGAGCAGTACTTC
CASSFRRSYEQYF
>.|TRBJ2-5|TRBV4-2|15|.
TGTGCCAGCAGCCAAAGGGGGGACGGGATGGAGACCCAGTACTTC
CASSQRGDGMETQYF
>.|TRBJ1-5|TRBV6-5|13|.
TGTGCCAGCAGCAGACAGAGTAATCAGCCCCAGCATTTT
CASSRQSNQPQHF
>many|TRBJ1-2|TRBV11-2|12|.
TGTGCCAGCAGCCCCGGCGCCCACCTGATAACCTTC
CASSPGAHLITF
>.|TRBJ2-7|TRBV6-6|15|.
TGTGCCAGCAGTTACTCTCTCTCTAGGCTCTACGAGCAGTACTTC
CASSYSLSRLYEQYF
>.|TRBJ1-2|TRBV30|11|TRBD1
TGTGCCTCCAACAGGGGTTCTGGCTACACCTTC
CASNRGSGYTF
>many|TRBJ1-5|TRBV7-9|18|.
TGTGCCAGCAGCCCGGATGGAGGTCTAGCGGTTGCCAATCAGCCCCAGCATTTT
CASSPDGGLAVANQPQHF
>.|TRBJ2-7|TRBV19|16|TRBD2
TGTGCCAGTAGTAAGGGGGACGGCGGGAGGGCCTACGAGCAGTACTTC
CASSKGDGGRAYEQYF
>few|TRBJ2-2|TRBV6-4|14|.
TGTGCCAGCAGTGAGAGTGGGAACACCGGGGAGCTGTTTTTT
CASSESGNTGELFF